This T cell receptor beta chain was captured in a study of cytomegalovirus exposure and HLA in healthy donors (dated by TCRdb to about 2017). Broadly, across the study: An earlier analysis of some 600 of the donors reported 276 Gb of sequence data and 90 million to 120 million unique TCR beta sequences obtained from about 170 million T cells. An early release covering roughly 640 HLA-typed donors comprised approximately 300 gigabases of sequencing data and around 86 million unique TCR sequences. The genetic ancestry cluster associated with self-reported Caucasian donors included roughly 84% of the approximately 430 genotyped donors. The aim of the study was to test whether cataloging public T cell receptors could identify signatures of past pathogen exposure. The study profiled the T cell repertoires of approximately 700 subjects by immunosequencing and related them to cytomegalovirus serostatus. A separate validation cohort of roughly 130 different subjects was used in addition to the 666-subject first cohort. High-throughput TCR immunosequencing, statistical association of individual TCRs with disease status, and machine learning were combined to predict cytomegalovirus infection status. In a later analysis, previously published TCR beta repertoires from 600 to 850 donors were re-analyzed and high-resolution HLA genotyping was added so that TCR occurrence patterns could be studied. The later analysis used no new phenotypic data to find candidate immune exposures, relying instead on TCR beta sequences and their occurrence across donors. To decide whether each TCR beta V gene segment behaved as functional or pseudogenic, an earlier analysis of 587 of the donors relied on high-throughput TCR beta sequencing. Alongside the repertoire data, information on donor age, sex, ethnicity and CMV serostatus was compiled. A later genetic analysis used genome-wide SNP genotypes for 398 of the 666 donors, treating that subset as a discovery cohort. Every discovery cohort repertoire had been produced on one sequencing platform. Both class I and class II loci were covered by HLA typing, at four-digit resolution. The number of typed donors differed by locus: about 620-640 for A, B, C, DRB1 and DQB1; 522 for DQA1; 606 for DPA1; and 450 to 480 for DPB1. Roughly five DR-DQ haplotypes were treated as single units for association and clustering because of strong linkage in the cohort. Across about 380 genotyped donors of the cohort, an average of approximately 240,000 unique TCR beta nucleotide sequences per donor were sequenced, and roughly a sixth of those sequences were non-productive.

As for this clone: Its antigen is not yet known. No base quality information exists; no much larger clone differs at one position.

What the authors observed across the whole study: A later analysis found that most CMV-associated TCR beta chains appeared HLA-restricted, with HLA associations seemingly driven largely by CMV exposure. Correlated functional status among segregating V segments might reflect linkage disequilibrium, but an unknown experimental factor could not be ruled out. Roughly uniform sequencing depth across donors was assumed in presence/absence analyses, although this assumption may not hold. A later analysis found that HLA-associated TCR beta chains were more clonally expanded and had lower generation probabilities than equally common non-associated chains. In a later genetic analysis, a missense DCLRE1C variant was associated with V-gene and J-gene trimming of TCR beta chains, and the association was replicated in an independent cohort. Because HLA typing was unavailable for some donors at each locus, only the typed subset was used in association tests. In this cohort, only TCR beta chains were sequenced, and detectable features were limited by the absence of alpha or paired-chain data. Immune exposure information for the cohort was limited to CMV serostatus. Because counts were too low, 15 to 20 rarely observed V segments, including chromosome 9 orphons, were left out of the earlier analysis of about 620 of the donors. Several of the top co-occurrence clusters appeared to be linked to parvovirus B19, influenza, CMV and Epstein-Barr virus, according to a later analysis. In a later genetic analysis, fewer N-insertions in productive TCRs were reported among donors in an Asian-associated ancestry cluster than the roughly 640-donor mean. The authors suggested that the approach could potentially be extended to other disease states and immunological phenotypes. Specific HLA alleles were associated with roughly 17,000 TCR beta sequences at a false discovery rate of 0.05 in a later analysis. According to a later analysis, TCR association rates differed among HLA loci, with DRB1 alleles showing the most associated TCRs and HLA-C alleles showing the fewest. The sequencing pipeline was judged likely to have produced a cluster of highly shared sequence variants as a technical artifact. A further reported finding was that TCR beta sequences accurately predicted the HLA-A and HLA-B alleles for most subjects in the first cohort. Most TCR sequences were observed very rarely across donors, whereas some public TCRs were present in many individuals. Broadly in line with IMGT annotations, most TCR beta V segments showed up in productive rearrangements about 87% or about 30% of the time in an earlier analysis of several hundred of the donors. The study listed 164 TCR beta chains as associated with cytomegalovirus. When HLA alleles, especially DR and DQ, strongly co-occurred, attributing TCR associations to individual alleles was difficult. The classifier was reported to diagnose cytomegalovirus status with high specificity and sensitivity in both the original and validation cohorts. In vitro tests confirmed that a few of the cytomegalovirus-associated TCR beta chains recognize cytomegalovirus antigens.

In total, approximately 610 healthy bone marrow donors made up the cohort. At the time of sampling, all cohort members were nominally healthy, though unrecorded immune exposures were likely present. The donor tested CMV seropositive, placing the donor among the 310 or so seropositive members of the cohort. Each donor provided a peripheral blood sample, and peripheral blood mononuclear cells were used for TCR beta sequencing. Genomic DNA extraction from the blood cell samples was performed with the Qiagen DNeasy Blood Extraction Kit. The library was built by means of the immunoSEQ multiplex PCR assay. For the multiplex PCR, a mixture combining 60 forward primers for TCR Vbeta segments and 13 reverse primers for TCR Jbeta segments was used. Amplification of the CDR3 region of rearranged TCR beta genes was performed with a multiplex PCR assay on genomic DNA. On the Illumina HiSeq System, the amplified TCR beta libraries were sequenced as 87-base-pair reads. The authors' pipeline ran thus. A later analysis tallied roughly 78 million unique TCR beta chains across the 666 repertoires, and some 10 million of those chains were shared by two or more donors. Raw reads were error-corrected and collapsed into unique sequences by a nearest-neighbor algorithm in which closely related sequences were merged to remove PCR and sequencing errors. To assign V, D and J gene segments, CDR3 sequences were aligned to IMGT reference sequences. For a sequence to be retained, a match of at least six nucleotides to both a V gene segment and a J gene segment was required. Rearrangements were called productive when the CDR3 lacked stop codons and stayed in frame with V and J; all others were non-productive. Following IMGT convention, CDR3 was defined as the stretch from the second conserved V-encoded cysteine up to the conserved J-encoded phenylalanine. In an earlier analysis of around 640 of the donors, sequences lacking an unambiguous match to a single V gene segment were excluded. In an earlier analysis of roughly 500 of the donors, V segments were called functional above 56.7% productive rearrangements and were called segregating when the between-donor standard deviation exceeded 5%. A statistical classification framework was built to diagnose cytomegalovirus status from the catalog of TCR beta chain sequences. V and J gene assignment, in a later analysis, came from comparing TCR nucleotide sequences with IMGT/GENE-DB human TR gene sequences. The TCRdist pipeline was used in a later analysis to assign CDR3 sequences and most-parsimonious VDJ recombination scenarios. A later analysis defined each TCR beta chain by its CDR3 amino acid sequence plus V-gene family, and excluded reads lacking a unique V-gene family. To address suspected cross-contamination and a sequencing artifact, a later analysis removed roughly 640 highly shared, low-generation-probability nucleotide sequences. In a later analysis, a clonal expansion index for each public chain was calculated from normalized within-repertoire ranks of inferred template counts. In a later analysis, generation probabilities were computed using a VDJ recombination model fitted to out-of-frame rearrangements, and the results were checked against IGoR. Hypergeometric tests were used in a later analysis to score TCR-TCR, TCR-HLA and TCR-CMV co-occurrence, with a repertoire-size bias correction applied to the TCR pairs. False discovery rates were estimated in a later analysis by permuting HLA or CMV assignments 20 times. In a later analysis, co-occurring TCRs were grouped with DBSCAN, and TCRdist sequence similarity was added when clustering was performed within HLA-allele-positive subsets. Repertoires with fewer than 30,000 or more than 120,000 public chains, plus five repertoires with anomalous nucleotide sharing, were excluded from co-occurrence clustering. In TCRdb, the immuneACCESS table is reduced to in-frame sequences with V and J assigned. These tables do not hold every clone; where another copy was compared, an unresolved V gene accounts for under half, and the others remain unexplained. The D gene and trimming were derived from the DNA, and the V and J assignments and clone size from that table. This sample has about 130,000 clones in its table, and approximately 80% of those were observed once. Of the sample, approximately 4.5% falls within the top ten clones.

This TCR was recovered from a male donor in good health and CMV-seropositive. Sequenced input: PBMCs.

The nucleotide sequence reads TGTGCCAGCAGCCAACAGGGGACTCACCAAGAGACCCAGTACTTC. Translated, this is CASSQQGTHQETQYF. The chain was built from TRBV7-7 and TRBJ2-5, and the D gene may be TRBD1, 7 bases matching. The germline V gene (reference sequence) yields SSHAT for CDR1 and FNYEAQ for CDR2. Between the V and J ends, shortened by 5 bases and 0 bases respectively, the junction contains 13 bases. From the cysteine up to the phenylalanine, the CDR3 has a length of 15 residues. Only the CDR3 part of the read is kept: 45 bases, read in frame from the first base.